This T cell receptor beta chain was captured in a study of beta chain features in type 1 diabetes. Across the study: When patients were set against healthy donors, age, gender and cell yields were similar. The study's findings and limits: Shorter TCRB CDR3s, moderately but significantly so, marked every one of the four CD4+ subsets in Type 1 diabetes patients. Diminished insertions and augmented deletions at VDJ junctions characterized type 1 diabetes patients.

Worth noting for this clone: Antigen: not known. Other DNA sequences in this sample translate to the same CDR3.

Germline V gene data show CDR1 as SGHTA and CDR2 as FQGNSA. Deletions cut 3 bases from V and 0 bases from J, with 10 bases between. The CDR3 is 15 amino acids. The study reverse transcribed the entire isolated RNA, so it sequenced expressed TCRB transcripts. Sequenced by immunoSEQ multiplex PCR; TCRdb stores in-frame clones only, minus some. Of roughly 300,000 clones detected, around 8.5% appear once; the ten largest clones hold around 1%. The rearrangement uses TRBV7-2 and TRBJ2-3, with unresolved D. The source of this sequence is a man aged 25 to 40 with type 1 diabetes. Sequenced material: central memory CD4+ T cells from blood. In DNA, the CDR3 is TGTGCCAGCAGCTTGCCCGTAGGGAGCACAGATACGCAGTATTTT. Amino acid sequence: CASSLPVGSTDTQYF. Drawing the rest from reference TRBV7-2 and TRBJ2-3, the complete variable domain is GAGVSQSPSNKVTEKGKDVELRCDPISGHTALYWYRQSLGQGLEFLIYFQGNSAPDKSGLPSDRFSAERTGGSVSTLTIQRTQQEDSAVYLCASSLPVGSTDTQYFGPGTRLTVL.